The rows below give T cell receptor beta chains drawn from one sample of a study of T-cell reconstitution after alpha-beta-depleted transplantation in children. TCRdb recomputed calls from the PCR reads with MiXCR, one row per CDR3 protein. Here the sample spans about 830,000 distinct CDR3 sequences, 16% being singletons. This specimen was PBMCs, mostly from graft donor cells, taken 360 days after TCRalphabeta/CD19-depleted stem cell transplant. Source of these receptors: a male patient aged 10 to 17 who had a stem cell transplant for acute lymphoblastic leukemia, so the T cells may come from the graft donor. Both conserved end residues are part of each CDR3. A D gene is named only where the DNA matches it firmly. Where a row states a size, it is once, few, many or the class of an expanded clone; other rows omit it.

len,v_gene,d_gene,j_gene,abundance,CDR3nt,CDR3aa
14,TRBV6-2/TRBV6-3,-,TRBJ2-7,many,TGTGCCAGCAGTCCTCCGGGACACCTCTACGAGCAGTACTTC,CASSPPGHLYEQYF
15,TRBV20-1,-,TRBJ1-4,few,TGCAGTGCTAGGTTACGGGTTGGGTCTAATGAAAAACTGTTTTTT,CSARLRVGSNEKLFF
12,TRBV12-3/TRBV12-4,-,TRBJ2-7,many,TGTGCCAGCAGTTTCCTTACCTACGAGCAGTACTTC,CASSFLTYEQYF
14,TRBV20-1,TRBD2,TRBJ2-1,-,TGCAGTGTTGCTGGGACTAGCGAGAGAAAAGAGCAGTTCTTC,CSVAGTSERKEQFF
13,TRBV29-1,TRBD1,TRBJ2-3,few,TGCAGCGTTGAAGGACAGGGAGCGGATACGCAGTATTTT,CSVEGQGADTQYF
15,TRBV29-1,-,TRBJ2-6,-,TGCAGCGTTGGGGATACAGGGTCTGGGGCCAACGTCCTGACTTTC,CSVGDTGSGANVLTF
13,TRBV3-1,TRBD1,TRBJ1-1,few,TGTGCCAGCACCCGACAGGGGAGGACTGAAGCTTTCTTT,CASTRQGRTEAFF
15,TRBV18,TRBD1,TRBJ2-7,-,TGTGCCAGCTCACCGAAGACAGGGGCTGGCTACGAGCAGTACTTC,CASSPKTGAGYEQYF
13,TRBV18,-,TRBJ2-7,few,TGTGCCAGCTCACCACTTAGGGGGAACGAGCAGTACTTC,CASSPLRGNEQYF
13,TRBV9,-,TRBJ2-7,-,TGTGCCAGCAGCTCCAATAATCGGGGAGAGCAGTACTTC,CASSSNNRGEQYF
14,TRBV6-1,TRBD1,TRBJ1-1,few,TGTGCCAGCGGAGACAGGGGAGAGAACACTGAAGCTTTCTTT,CASGDRGENTEAFF
16,TRBV20-1,-,TRBJ2-1,-,TGCAGTGCCACCGGGCCCCCCAAAGGCTCCTACAATGAGCAGTTCTTC,CSATGPPKGSYNEQFF
15,TRBV7-3,-,TRBJ2-3,-,TGTGCCAGCAGCAACACAGGGAGCCCCACAGATACGCAGTATTTT,CASSNTGSPTDTQYF
14,TRBV12-3/TRBV12-4,TRBD2,TRBJ2-1,many,TGTGCCAGCAGTGCGGGAGGTCCCTACAATGAGCAGTTCTTC,CASSAGGPYNEQFF
19,TRBV7-6,TRBD1,TRBJ2-1,few,TGTGCCAGCAGCCCTACCCCCCCCTGGACAGGGTCACTTTACAATGAGCAGTTCTTC,CASSPTPPWTGSLYNEQFF
17,TRBV5-1,TRBD2,TRBJ2-3,-,TGCGCCAGCAAAGGGGACGGAACTAGCGGGAGGACAGATACGCAGTATTTT,CASKGDGTSGRTDTQYF
14,TRBV12-3/TRBV12-4,-,TRBJ1-1,-,TGTGCCAGCAGTTTTTTAGGGATTAACACTGAAGCTTTCTTT,CASSFLGINTEAFF
17,TRBV27,TRBD2,TRBJ2-5,-,TGTGCCAGCAGTTTATCGAGGTCGCTAGCGGGGACAGAGACCCAGTACTTC,CASSLSRSLAGTETQYF
17,TRBV4-2,-,TRBJ2-2,-,TGTGCCAGCAGCCAGGGTGCAGATGGTCGGCACACCGGGGAGCTGTTTTTT,CASSQGADGRHTGELFF
16,TRBV20-1,-,TRBJ2-1,-,TGCAGTGCTAGAGATTACCGCAGACGGGCTGACAATGAGCAGTTCTTC,CSARDYRRRADNEQFF
13,TRBV6-1,TRBD1,TRBJ2-5,few,TGTGCCAGCTTTCGGACAGGGATGGAGACCCAGTACTTC,CASFRTGMETQYF
13,TRBV29-1,TRBD1,TRBJ1-1,few,TGCAGCGTTGAAAACAGGGGGCCCACTGAAGCTTTCTTT,CSVENRGPTEAFF
15,TRBV10-3,-,TRBJ2-3,few,TGTGCCATCAGTGAAAAGACCCCTAGCACAGATACGCAGTATTTT,CAISEKTPSTDTQYF
16,TRBV28,TRBD2,TRBJ2-1,-,TGTGCCAGCAGTTTAGGAGGGACTAGCTCTAACAATGAGCAGTTCTTC,CASSLGGTSSNNEQFF
13,TRBV6-5,-,TRBJ2-7,-,TGTGCCAGCAGTTACGACAGGTTATACGAGCAGTACTTC,CASSYDRLYEQYF
13,TRBV6-5,-,TRBJ2-3,-,TGTGCCAGCAGTTACGATGGGACAGATACGCAGTATTTT,CASSYDGTDTQYF
16,TRBV7-6,TRBD2,TRBJ2-7,-,TGTGCCAGCAGCTTTGGGACTAGCGGGATATCGTACGAGCAGTACTTC,CASSFGTSGISYEQYF
11,TRBV7-3,-,TRBJ2-1,few,TGTGCCAGCAGCTCCCCGGGACGCCTGTTCTTC,CASSSPGRLFF
12,TRBV7-3,-,TRBJ2-1,few,TGTGCCAGCCGAAGGAGGGAGGTTGAGCAGTTCTTC,CASRRREVEQFF
18,TRBV12-3/TRBV12-4,-,TRBJ2-2,few,TGTGCCAGCAGTTTATTTGGCCCCAGGGACTTAAACACCGGGGAGCTGTTTTTT,CASSLFGPRDLNTGELFF
14,TRBV7-9,-,TRBJ2-2,few,TGTGCCAGCAGCTCGGAGGTCCACACCGGGGACCTGTTTTTT,CASSSEVHTGDLFF
19,TRBV29-1,TRBD2,TRBJ2-3,-,TGCAGCGTTGGTCGTAAGTGGAGGACTAGCGGGAGTTACGCAGATACGCAGTATTTT,CSVGRKWRTSGSYADTQYF
15,TRBV15,-,TRBJ2-5,few,TGTGCCACCAGCGAAACAGGAGGGATGAGAGAGACCCAGTACTTC,CATSETGGMRETQYF
14,TRBV9,TRBD2,TRBJ2-7,few,TGTGCCAGCAGCGCTGGGGACTACTCCTACGAGCAGTACTTC,CASSAGDYSYEQYF
15,TRBV29-1,TRBD2,TRBJ2-3,-,TGCAGCTTGGGGACTAGCGGGGCTAGCACAGATACGCAGTATTTT,CSLGTSGASTDTQYF
17,TRBV5-1,-,TRBJ2-5,-,TGCGCCAGCAGAATCATAGGTAGCGCGATAGGTCAAGAGACCCAGTACTTC,CASRIIGSAIGQETQYF
14,TRBV6-5,-,TRBJ2-7,few,TGTGCCAGCAGTTACGCCGGGACTGGCTACGAGCAGTACTTC,CASSYAGTGYEQYF
14,TRBV25-1,-,TRBJ1-2,few,TGTGCCAGCCGGCCCGACGTAGTGAACGATGGCTACACCTTC,CASRPDVVNDGYTF